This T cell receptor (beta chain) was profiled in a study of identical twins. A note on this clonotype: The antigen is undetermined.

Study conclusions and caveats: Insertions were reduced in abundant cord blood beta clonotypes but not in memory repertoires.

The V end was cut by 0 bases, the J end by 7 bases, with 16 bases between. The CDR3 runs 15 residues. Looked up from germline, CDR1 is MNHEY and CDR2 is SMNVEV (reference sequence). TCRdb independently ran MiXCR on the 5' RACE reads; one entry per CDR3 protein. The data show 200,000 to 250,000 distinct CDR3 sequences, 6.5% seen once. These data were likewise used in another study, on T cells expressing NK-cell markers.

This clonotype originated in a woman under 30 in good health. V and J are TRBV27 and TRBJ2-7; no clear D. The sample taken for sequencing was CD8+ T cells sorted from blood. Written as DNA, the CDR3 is TGTGCCAGCAGTTTATCCCCTACAGAGGTAACGGAGCAGTACTTC. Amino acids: CASSLSPTEVTEQYF.